This T cell receptor (beta chain) is from a study of graft-versus-host responses after intestinal transplantation. About the study: Induction with anti-thymocyte globulin, then tacrolimus and steroids for around three years, was given to all recipients.

Data came from immunoSEQ multiplex PCR; TCRdb stores just in-frame clones and leaves some out. The table has about 78,000 clones, 85% to 90% seen once. Unmatched junction bases numbered 4, after V lost 5 bases and J lost 4 bases. CDR3 length: 14 amino acids. Per the germline V gene, CDR1 is GTSNPN and CDR2 is SVGIG (reference sequence). A remark on this clone: Its cognate antigen is unknown.

This clonotype was sampled from a human donor who was the organ donor for an intestinal transplant. The source material was unstimulated CD8+ T cells sorted from spleen or lymph node cells, sampled before transplant. The rearrangement joins TRBV30 to TRBJ2-2, with 10 bases fitting TRBD1. The CDR3 sequence is CAWGQGVGTGELFF. CDR3 nucleotides: TGTGCCTGGGGACAGGGGGTGGGCACCGGGGAGCTGTTTTTT.